The T cell receptor beta chain under discussion was sequenced for a study of T cells in women clearing cervical HPV infection. Study in general: Cases were women with histologically confirmed HPV16-related CIN3 or worse, including a couple of invasive cancers. No precancer developed; the control's incident HPV16 infection cleared within 12 months. Study results and caveats: CIN3+ cases had significantly higher TCR richness than controls; evenness did not differ.

To note about this clone: Antigen: not known. The read falls 3 residues short of the CDR3 end, and the missing part is taken from the germline J gene.

Average input was around 1,200 ng genomic DNA for immunoSEQ TCR beta CDR3 amplification. Clones were read by immunoSEQ multiplex PCR, and TCRdb kept only the in-frame ones, dropping some. The clone table shows tens of thousands of clones, with the ten largest holding about 6.7%. In germline, CDR1 is GTSNPN, CDR2 SVGIG (reference sequence). The germline V and J ends were trimmed by 4 bases and 5 bases, with 5 bases remaining between them. The CDR3 has 11 amino acids. V is TRBV30 and J is TRBJ1-4; no clear D. This TCR was sampled from a woman between 18 and 70 years old with a cervical HPV16 infection that either progressed to CIN3+ or cleared (not recorded which). The material sequenced was blood buffy coat. The covered CDR3 bases are TGTGCCTGGAAAACAAATGAAAAA. It translates to CAWKTNEK. The whole CDR3 sequence reads CAWKTNEKLFF.